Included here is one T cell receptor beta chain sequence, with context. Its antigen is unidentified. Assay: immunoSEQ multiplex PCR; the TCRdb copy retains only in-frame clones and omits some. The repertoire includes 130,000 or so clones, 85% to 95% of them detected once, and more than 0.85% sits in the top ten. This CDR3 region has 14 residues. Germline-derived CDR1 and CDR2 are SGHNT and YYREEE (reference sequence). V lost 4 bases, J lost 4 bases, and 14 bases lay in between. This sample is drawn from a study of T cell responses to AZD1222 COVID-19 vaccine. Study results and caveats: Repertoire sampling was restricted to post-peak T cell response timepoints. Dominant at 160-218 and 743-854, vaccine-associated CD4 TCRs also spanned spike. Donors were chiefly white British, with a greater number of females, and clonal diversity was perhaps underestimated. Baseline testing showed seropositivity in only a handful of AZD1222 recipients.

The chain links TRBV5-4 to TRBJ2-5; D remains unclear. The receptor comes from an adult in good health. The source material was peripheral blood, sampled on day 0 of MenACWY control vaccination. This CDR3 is CASSSPPARETQYF. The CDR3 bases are TGTGCCAGCAGCAGCCCCCCCGCGCGAGAGACCCAGTACTTC.